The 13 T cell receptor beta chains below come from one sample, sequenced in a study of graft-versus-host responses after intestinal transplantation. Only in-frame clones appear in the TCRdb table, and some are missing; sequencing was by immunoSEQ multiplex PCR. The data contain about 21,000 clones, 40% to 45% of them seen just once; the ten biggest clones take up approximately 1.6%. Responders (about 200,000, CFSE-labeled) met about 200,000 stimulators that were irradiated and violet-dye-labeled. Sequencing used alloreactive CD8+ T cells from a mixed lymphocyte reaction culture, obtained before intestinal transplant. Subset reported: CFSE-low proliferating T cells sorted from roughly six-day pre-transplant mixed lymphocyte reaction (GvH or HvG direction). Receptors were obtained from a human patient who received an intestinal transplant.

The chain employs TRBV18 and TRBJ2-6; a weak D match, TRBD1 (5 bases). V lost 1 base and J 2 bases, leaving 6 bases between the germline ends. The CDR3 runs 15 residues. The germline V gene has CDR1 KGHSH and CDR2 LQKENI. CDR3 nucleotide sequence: TGTGCCAGCTCACCACAGGGGACTGGGGCCAACGTCCTGACTTTC. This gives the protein CASSPQGTGANVLTF.

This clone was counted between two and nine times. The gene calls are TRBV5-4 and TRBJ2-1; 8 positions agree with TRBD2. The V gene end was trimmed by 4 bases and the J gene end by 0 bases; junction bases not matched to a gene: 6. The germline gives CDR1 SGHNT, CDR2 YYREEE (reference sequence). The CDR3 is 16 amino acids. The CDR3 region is CASSRGGDTSYNEQFF. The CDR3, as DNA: TGTGCCAGCAGCCGGGGGGGGGACACCTCCTACAATGAGCAGTTCTTC.

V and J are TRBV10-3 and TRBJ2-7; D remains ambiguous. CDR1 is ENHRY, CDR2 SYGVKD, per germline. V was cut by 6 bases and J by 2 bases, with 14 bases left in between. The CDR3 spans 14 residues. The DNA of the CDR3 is TGTGCCATCAGCCCGAATCCCCGTACCTACGAGCAGTACTTC. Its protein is CAISPNPRTYEQYF.

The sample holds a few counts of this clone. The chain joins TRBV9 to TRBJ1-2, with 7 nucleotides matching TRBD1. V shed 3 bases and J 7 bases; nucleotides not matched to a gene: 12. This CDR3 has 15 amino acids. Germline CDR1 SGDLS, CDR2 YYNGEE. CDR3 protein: CASSENDRAGRGYTF. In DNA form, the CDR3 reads TGTGCCAGCAGCGAAAATGACAGGGCCGGGCGTGGCTACACCTTC.

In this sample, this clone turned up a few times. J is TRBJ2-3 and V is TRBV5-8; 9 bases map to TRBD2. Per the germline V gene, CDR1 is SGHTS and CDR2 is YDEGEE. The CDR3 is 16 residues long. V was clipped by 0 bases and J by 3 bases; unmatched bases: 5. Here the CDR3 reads CASSLVPSGATDTQYF. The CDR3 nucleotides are TGTGCCAGCAGCTTGGTCCCTAGCGGGGCAACAGATACGCAGTATTTT. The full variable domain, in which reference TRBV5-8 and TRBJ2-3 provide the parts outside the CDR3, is EAGVTQSPTHLIKTRGQQATLRCSPISGHTSVYWYQQALGLGLQFLLWYDEGEERNRGNFPPRFSGRQFPNYSSELNVNALELEDSALYLCASSLVPSGATDTQYFGPGTRLTVL.

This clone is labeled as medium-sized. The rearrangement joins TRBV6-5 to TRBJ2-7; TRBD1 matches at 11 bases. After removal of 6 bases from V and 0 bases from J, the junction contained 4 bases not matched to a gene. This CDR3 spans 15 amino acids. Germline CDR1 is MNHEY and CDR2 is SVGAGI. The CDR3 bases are TGTGCCAGCAGGGAGGACAGGGGGCCCTCCTACGAGCAGTACTTC. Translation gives CASREDRGPSYEQYF.

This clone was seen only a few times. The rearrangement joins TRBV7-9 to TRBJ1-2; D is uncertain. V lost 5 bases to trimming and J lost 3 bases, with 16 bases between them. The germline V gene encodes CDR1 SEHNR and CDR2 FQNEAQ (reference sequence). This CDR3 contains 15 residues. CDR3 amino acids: CASSPRGARDYGYTF. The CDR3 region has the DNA TGTGCCAGCAGCCCGCGGGGAGCAAGAGACTATGGCTACACCTTC.

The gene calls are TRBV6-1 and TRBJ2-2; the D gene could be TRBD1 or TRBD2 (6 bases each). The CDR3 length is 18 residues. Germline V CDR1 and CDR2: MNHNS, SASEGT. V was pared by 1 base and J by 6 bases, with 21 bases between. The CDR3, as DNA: TGTGCCAGCAGTGAAGGGGGGCCCTGGGGGGCAAAGGCCGGGGAGCTGTTTTTT. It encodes CASSEGGPWGAKAGELFF.

In DNA, the CDR3 is TGTGCCAGCAGCTTAAGTAAAGATGAAAAACTGTTTTTT. Protein: CASSLSKDEKLFF. This chain links TRBV7-9 with TRBJ1-4; no clear D. CDR3 length: 13 residues. From germline, CDR1 is SEHNR and CDR2 FQNEAQ (reference sequence). Trimming left V 2 bases short and J 6 bases short, with 7 bases between.

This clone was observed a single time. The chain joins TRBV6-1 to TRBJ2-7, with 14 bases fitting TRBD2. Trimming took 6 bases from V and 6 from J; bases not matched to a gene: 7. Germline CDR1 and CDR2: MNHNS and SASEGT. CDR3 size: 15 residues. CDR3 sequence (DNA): TGTGCCAGCAGATTGATTGGACTAGCGGGGGGCGAGCAGTACTTC. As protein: CASRLIGLAGGEQYF.

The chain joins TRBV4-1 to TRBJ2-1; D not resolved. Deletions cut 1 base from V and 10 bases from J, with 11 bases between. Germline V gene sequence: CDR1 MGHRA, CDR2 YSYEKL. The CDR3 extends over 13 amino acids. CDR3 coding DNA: TGCGCCAGCAGCCAAGTGGGTAGGGTGGAGCAGTTCTTC. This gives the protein CASSQVGRVEQFF.

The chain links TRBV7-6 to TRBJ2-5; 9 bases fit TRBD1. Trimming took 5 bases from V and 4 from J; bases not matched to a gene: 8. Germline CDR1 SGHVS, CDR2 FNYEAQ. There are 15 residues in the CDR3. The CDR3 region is CASSIGQGWGETQYF. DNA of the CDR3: TGTGCCAGCAGCATCGGACAGGGGTGGGGAGAGACCCAGTACTTC.

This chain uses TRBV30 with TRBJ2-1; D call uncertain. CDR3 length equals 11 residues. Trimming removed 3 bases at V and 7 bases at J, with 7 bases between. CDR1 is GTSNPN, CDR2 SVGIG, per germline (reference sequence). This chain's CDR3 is CAWRTWNEQFF. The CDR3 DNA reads TGTGCCTGGAGAACTTGGAATGAGCAGTTCTTC.